The 10 T cell receptor beta chains reported below all come from one sample, sequenced in a study of beta chain features in type 1 diabetes. Overall study results and limits: TCRB CDR3 length was moderately but significantly reduced in all four CD4+ subsets of Type 1 diabetes patients.

Since all of the isolated RNA was reverse transcribed, expressed TCRB transcripts were what got sequenced. Assay used: immunoSEQ multiplex PCR; TCRdb lists only in-frame clones, some missing. The repertoire holds fewer than 350,000 clones, with 15% as singletons. Their antigen targets remain unknown. The specimen was naive CD4+ T cells from blood. Every receptor here comes from a man aged 18 to 30 with type 1 diabetes.

The V call is TRBV19, the J call TRBJ1-5, with TRBD1 matching over 7 bases. The trim removed 9 bases at V and 7 bases at J, leaving 9 bases unmatched. The CDR3 runs to 13 residues. CDR1 LNHDA and CDR2 SQIVND come from the germline V gene (reference sequence). The CDR3 region has the DNA TGTGCCAGCAATAACAGGGGAGGACAGCCCCAGCATTTT. Its protein is CASNNRGGQPQHF.

In its sample, this clone was seen a few times. The rearrangement uses TRBV28 and TRBJ1-6, with D possibly being TRBD1 (5 bases). The CDR3 runs 12 residues. The germline V and J ends were trimmed by 7 bases and 14 bases, with 15 bases remaining between them. Germline V gives CDR1 MDHEN, CDR2 SYDVKM. This CDR3 reads CASNAGHWALHF. The CDR3 DNA reads as TGTGCCAGCAACGCCGGACATTGGGCCCTCCACTTT.

This chain's CDR3 is CASRRTVDNSPLHF. CDR3 nucleotides: TGTGCCAGCCGCCGGACAGTTGATAATTCACCCCTCCACTTT. This chain joins TRBV6-1 and TRBJ1-6; D possibly corresponds to TRBD1 (6 bases). This CDR3 region has 14 residues. V lost 8 bases and J lost 5, with 13 bases in between. Germline CDR1 and CDR2: MNHNS and SASEGT.

The J gene is TRBJ2-1, the V gene TRBV30; 10 bases are a match to TRBD1. The CDR3 loop spans 12 amino acids. Losses at the gene ends were 8 bases for V and 7 bases for J; bases not matched to a gene: 5. Looked up from germline, CDR1 is GTSNPN and CDR2 is SVGIG (reference sequence). CDR3 amino acids: CALRTGGNEQFF. The CDR3, as DNA: TGTGCCCTCAGGACAGGGGGGAATGAGCAGTTCTTC.

The genes are TRBV7-2 and TRBJ2-5, with no clear D. The V end was cut by 3 bases, the J end by 4 bases, with 9 bases between. CDR3 length: 13 residues. Per germline, CDR1 SGHTA and CDR2 FQGNSA. The CDR3 loop reads CASSFVTRETQYF. The CDR3 DNA reads as TGTGCCAGCAGCTTTGTTACTCGAGAGACCCAGTACTTC.

The V call is TRBV29-1, the J call TRBJ1-1, with D perhaps matching TRBD1 (6 bases). The CDR3 runs to 13 residues. The germline V gene encodes CDR1 SQVTM and CDR2 ANQGSEA. V lost 5 bases to trimming and J lost 4 bases, with 14 bases between them. This CDR3 is CSVLGHLSTEAFF. The CDR3 nucleotides read TGCAGCGTTTTGGGACACCTAAGCACTGAAGCTTTCTTT.

The rearrangement links TRBV29-1 to TRBJ2-7, with 9 bases fitting TRBD1. Germline-derived CDR1 and CDR2 are SQVTM and ANQGSEA. V trimming: 6 bases; J trimming: 3 bases; junction bases outside the gene matches: 6. The CDR3 contains 13 residues. The DNA for the CDR3 is TGCAGCGTGCCGGGACAGGGCCGCTACGAGCAGTACTTC. Residues: CSVPGQGRYEQYF.

This clone has more than one count but fewer than ten. This rearrangement joins TRBV5-6 to TRBJ1-2; D is unclear. The CDR3 sequence is 15 residues long. The V and J ends lost 4 bases and 4 bases respectively, with 17 bases between them. Germline V gene data show CDR1 as SGHDT and CDR2 as YYEEEE. The DNA of the CDR3 is TGTGCCAGCAGCCCCGATCCCGGAGCGAGCTATGGCTACACCTTC. Translated, it gives CASSPDPGASYGYTF.

This clone was observed a handful of times. This chain connects TRBV4-2 to TRBJ2-7; 14 bases map to TRBD2. The CDR3 loop spans 19 amino acids. Germline CDR1 LGHNA, CDR2 YNFKEQ. The V segment lost 0 bases and the J segment 0 bases; nucleotides outside the gene matches: 7. CDR3 amino acids: CASSQDGLAGGRSSYEQYF. In DNA form, the CDR3 reads TGTGCCAGCAGCCAAGATGGACTAGCGGGAGGAAGGAGCTCCTACGAGCAGTACTTC.

This clone was seen more than once but under ten times. The DNA of the CDR3 is TGTGCCAGCAGTTACTCAGGCCAGCTCGGGGAGACCCAGTACTTC. Translated: CASSYSGQLGETQYF. The chain couples TRBV6-5 to TRBJ2-5; D remains ambiguous. From germline, CDR1 is MNHEY and CDR2 SVGAGI. V lost 0 bases, J lost 5 bases, and 13 bases lay in between. This CDR3 is built from 15 residues.